Given below is one T cell receptor (beta chain) in context. What it recognizes is unknown. TCRdb called the RACE reads again in MiXCR, with one record for every CDR3 protein. Of roughly 260,000 distinct CDR3 sequences in the sample, about 8.6% were seen once. Time point noted: pre-sensitization, week 0. Documented treatment: therapeutic diphenylcyclopropenone sensitization with weekly scalp DPC. This record comes from a study of human T cells and chemical hapten exposure. The overall study: Diphenylcyclopropenone was applied weekly to patients' scalps across the roughly 23-week study.

General observations from the study: With patch test score, the counts of PT1 expanded TCRs showed a positive correlation.

This CDR3 spans 22 amino acids. The germline V gene encodes CDR1 MDHEN and CDR2 SYDVKM. After removal of 7 bases from V and 6 bases from J, the junction contained 29 bases not matched to a gene. The sample here was whole blood, taken in connection with sensitization to the hapten diphenylcyclopropenone (DPC). The genes are TRBV28 and TRBJ2-1; TRBD2 agrees at 11 bases. This receptor was taken from a woman in her thirties or forties with alopecia areata. Some clones in this sample may be carry-over from other donors' samples. CDR3 DNA sequence: TGTGCCAGCACCCACCTCTTGTCCAGGAAGGGGCCTAGCGGGAGGAAAACCAATGAGCAGTTCTTC. It codes for CASTHLLSRKGPSGRKTNEQFF.